This T cell receptor (beta chain) was profiled in a study of graft-versus-host responses after intestinal transplantation. A few counts support this clone. What it binds is not known. Germline V gene lookup returns CDR1 SGHTA and CDR2 FQGNSA. The CDR3 consists of 15 residues. The V and J ends lost 4 bases and 4 bases, in that order; junction bases with no gene match: 4. The data were produced by immunoSEQ multiplex PCR, yet TCRdb's version contains in-frame clones alone and is incomplete. Of around 100,000 clones in the sample, roughly 93% were seen once. The sample was unstimulated CD8+ T cells sorted from spleen or lymph node cells, taken before intestinal transplant. The chain recombines TRBV7-2 with TRBJ2-7, with 13 positions matching TRBD2. This TCR was recovered from a human donor who received an intestinal transplant. The CDR3 DNA follows: TGTGCCAGCAGCTCCTCGGGACTAGCGGGGTACGAGCAGTACTTC. As protein: CASSSSGLAGYEQYF.